The T cell receptor (beta chain) described here comes from a study of blood T cell repertoires in COVID-19. Clones were sequenced by immunoSEQ multiplex PCR, and TCRdb holds only the in-frame ones, with some missing. Counted here are around 300,000 clones, 80% to 90% occurring once; the ten biggest clones make up approximately 11%. The CDR3 consists of 14 residues. The V end was cut by 2 bases, the J end by 3 bases, with 11 bases between. Germline-derived CDR1 and CDR2 are MNHEY and SVGAGI. This clone came up a few times. This receptor was obtained from a woman between 65 and 79 years old with acute or convalescent COVID-19. Sequencing was performed on peripheral blood. V usage is TRBV6-5 and J usage is TRBJ2-7; D possibly corresponds to TRBD2 (6 bases). As DNA, the CDR3 is TGTGCCAGCAGTTACGATGGGGGACTCTACGAGCAGTACTTC. Its protein is CASSYDGGLYEQYF.